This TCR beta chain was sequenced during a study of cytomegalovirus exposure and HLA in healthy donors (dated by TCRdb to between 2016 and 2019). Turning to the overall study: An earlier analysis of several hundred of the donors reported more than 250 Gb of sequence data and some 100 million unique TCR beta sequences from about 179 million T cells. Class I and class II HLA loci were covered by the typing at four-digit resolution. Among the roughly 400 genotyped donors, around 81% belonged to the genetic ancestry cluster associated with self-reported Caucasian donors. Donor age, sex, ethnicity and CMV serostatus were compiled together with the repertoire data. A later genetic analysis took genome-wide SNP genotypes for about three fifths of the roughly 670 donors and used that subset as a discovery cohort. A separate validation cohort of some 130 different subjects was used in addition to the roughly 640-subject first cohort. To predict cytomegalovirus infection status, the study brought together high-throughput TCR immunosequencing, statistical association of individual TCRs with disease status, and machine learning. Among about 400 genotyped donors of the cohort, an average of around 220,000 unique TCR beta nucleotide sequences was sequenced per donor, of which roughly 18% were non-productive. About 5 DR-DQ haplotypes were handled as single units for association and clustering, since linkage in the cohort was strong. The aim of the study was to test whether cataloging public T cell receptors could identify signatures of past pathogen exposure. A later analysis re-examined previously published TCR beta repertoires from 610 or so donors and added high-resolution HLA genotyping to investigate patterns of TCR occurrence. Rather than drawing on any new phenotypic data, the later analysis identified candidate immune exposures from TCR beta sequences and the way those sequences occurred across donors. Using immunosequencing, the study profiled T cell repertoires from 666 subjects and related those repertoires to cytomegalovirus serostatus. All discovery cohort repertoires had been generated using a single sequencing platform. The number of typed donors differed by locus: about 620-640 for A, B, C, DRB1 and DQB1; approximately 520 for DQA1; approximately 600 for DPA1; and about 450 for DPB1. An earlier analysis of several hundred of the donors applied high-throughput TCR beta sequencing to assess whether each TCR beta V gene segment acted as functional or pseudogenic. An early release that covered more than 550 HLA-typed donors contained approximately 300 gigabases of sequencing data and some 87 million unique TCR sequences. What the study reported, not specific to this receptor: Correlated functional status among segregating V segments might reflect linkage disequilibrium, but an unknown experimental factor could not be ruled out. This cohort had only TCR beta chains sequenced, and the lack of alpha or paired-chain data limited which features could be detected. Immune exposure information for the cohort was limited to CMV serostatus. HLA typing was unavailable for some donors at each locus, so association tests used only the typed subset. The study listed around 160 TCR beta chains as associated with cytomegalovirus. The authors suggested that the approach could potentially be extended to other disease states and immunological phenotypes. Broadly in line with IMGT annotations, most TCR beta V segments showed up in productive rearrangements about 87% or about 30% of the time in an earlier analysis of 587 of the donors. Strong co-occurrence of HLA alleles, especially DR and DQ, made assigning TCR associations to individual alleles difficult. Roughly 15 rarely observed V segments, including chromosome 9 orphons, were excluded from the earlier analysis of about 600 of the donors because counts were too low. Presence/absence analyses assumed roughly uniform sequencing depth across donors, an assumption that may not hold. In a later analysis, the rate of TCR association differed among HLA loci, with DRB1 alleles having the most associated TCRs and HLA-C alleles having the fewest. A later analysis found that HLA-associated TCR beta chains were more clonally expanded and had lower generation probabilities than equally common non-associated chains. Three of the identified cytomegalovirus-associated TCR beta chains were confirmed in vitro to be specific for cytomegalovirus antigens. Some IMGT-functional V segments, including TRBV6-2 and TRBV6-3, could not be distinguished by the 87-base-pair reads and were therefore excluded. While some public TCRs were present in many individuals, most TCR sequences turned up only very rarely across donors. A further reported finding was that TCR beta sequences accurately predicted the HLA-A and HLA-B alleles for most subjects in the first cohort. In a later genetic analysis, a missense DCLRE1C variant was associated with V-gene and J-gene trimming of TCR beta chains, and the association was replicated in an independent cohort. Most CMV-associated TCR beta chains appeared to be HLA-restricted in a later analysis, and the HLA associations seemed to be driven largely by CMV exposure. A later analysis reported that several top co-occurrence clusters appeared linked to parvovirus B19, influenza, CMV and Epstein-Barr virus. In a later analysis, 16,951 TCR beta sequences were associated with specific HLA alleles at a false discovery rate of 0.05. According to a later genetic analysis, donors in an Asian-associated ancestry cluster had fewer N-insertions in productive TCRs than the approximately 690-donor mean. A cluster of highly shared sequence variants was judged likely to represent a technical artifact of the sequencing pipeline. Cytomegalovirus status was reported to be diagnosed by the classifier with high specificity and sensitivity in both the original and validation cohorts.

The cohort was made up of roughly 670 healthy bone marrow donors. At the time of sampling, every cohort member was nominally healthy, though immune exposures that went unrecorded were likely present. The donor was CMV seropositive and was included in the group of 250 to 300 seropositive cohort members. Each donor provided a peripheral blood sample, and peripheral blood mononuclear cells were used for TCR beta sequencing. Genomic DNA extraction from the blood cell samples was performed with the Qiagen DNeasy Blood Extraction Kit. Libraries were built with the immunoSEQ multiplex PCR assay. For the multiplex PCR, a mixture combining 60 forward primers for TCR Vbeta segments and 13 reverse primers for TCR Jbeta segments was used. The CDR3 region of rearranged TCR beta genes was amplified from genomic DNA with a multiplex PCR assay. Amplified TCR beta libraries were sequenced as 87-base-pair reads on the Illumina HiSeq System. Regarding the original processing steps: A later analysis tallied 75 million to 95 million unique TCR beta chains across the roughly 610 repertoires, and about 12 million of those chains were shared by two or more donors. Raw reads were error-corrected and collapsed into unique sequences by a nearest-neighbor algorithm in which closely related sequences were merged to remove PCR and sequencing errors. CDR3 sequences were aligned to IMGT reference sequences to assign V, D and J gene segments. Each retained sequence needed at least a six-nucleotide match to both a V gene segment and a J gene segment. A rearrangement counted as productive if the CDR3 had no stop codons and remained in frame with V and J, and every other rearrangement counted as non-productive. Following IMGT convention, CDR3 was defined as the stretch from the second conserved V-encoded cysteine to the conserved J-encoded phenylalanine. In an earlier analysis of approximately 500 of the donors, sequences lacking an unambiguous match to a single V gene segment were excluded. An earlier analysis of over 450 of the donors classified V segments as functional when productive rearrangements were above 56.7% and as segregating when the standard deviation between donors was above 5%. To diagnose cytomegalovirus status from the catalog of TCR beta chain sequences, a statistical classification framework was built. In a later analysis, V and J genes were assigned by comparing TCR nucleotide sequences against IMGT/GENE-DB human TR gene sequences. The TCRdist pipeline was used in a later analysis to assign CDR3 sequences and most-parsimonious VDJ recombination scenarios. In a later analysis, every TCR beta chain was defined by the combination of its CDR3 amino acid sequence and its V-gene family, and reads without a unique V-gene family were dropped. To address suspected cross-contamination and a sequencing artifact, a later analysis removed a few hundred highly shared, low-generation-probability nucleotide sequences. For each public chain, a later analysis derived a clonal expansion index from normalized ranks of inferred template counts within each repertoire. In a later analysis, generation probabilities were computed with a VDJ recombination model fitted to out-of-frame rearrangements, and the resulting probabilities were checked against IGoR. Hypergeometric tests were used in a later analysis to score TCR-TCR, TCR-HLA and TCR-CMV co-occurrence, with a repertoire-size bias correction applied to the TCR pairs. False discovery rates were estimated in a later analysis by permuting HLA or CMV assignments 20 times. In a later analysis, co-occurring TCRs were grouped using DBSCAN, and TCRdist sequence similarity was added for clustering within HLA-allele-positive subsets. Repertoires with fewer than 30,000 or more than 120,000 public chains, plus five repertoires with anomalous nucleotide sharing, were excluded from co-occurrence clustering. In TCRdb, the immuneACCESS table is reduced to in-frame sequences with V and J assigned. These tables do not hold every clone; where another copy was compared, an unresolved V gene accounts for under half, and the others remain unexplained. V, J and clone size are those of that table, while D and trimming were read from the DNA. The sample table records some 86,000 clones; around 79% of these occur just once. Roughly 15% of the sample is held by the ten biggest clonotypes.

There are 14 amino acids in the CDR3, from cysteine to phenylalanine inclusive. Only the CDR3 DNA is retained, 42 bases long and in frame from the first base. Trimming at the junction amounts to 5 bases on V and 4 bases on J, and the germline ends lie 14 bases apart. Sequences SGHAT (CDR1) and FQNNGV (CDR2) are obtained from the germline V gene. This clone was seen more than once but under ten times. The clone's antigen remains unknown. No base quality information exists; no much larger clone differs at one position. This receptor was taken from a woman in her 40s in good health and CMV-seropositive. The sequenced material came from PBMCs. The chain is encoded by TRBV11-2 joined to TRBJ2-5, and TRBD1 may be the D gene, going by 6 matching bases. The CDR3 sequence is CASSPALGGETQYF. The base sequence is TGTGCCAGCAGCCCAGCACTAGGGGGAGAGACCCAGTACTTC.